This passage covers 2 T cell receptor beta chains from one sample sequenced in a study of blood T cell repertoires in COVID-19. Sequenced by immunoSEQ multiplex PCR; TCRdb stores in-frame clones only, minus some. The profile shows 45,000 to 55,000 clones, approximately 88% of them singletons. Sequencing input: peripheral blood. The receptors were gathered from a human donor in a cohort sampled during active COVID-19.

This clone has just a few counts. This rearrangement joins TRBV7-8 to TRBJ2-5, with 10 positions matching TRBD2. Per the germline V gene, CDR1 is SGHVS and CDR2 is FQNEAQ. CDR3 size: 18 residues. With 5 bases clipped from V and 1 base from J, the junction kept 13 bases outside the gene matches. CDR3 in DNA: TGTGCCAGCAGCCCCCGGGGTAGCGGGGGGTCCATCCAAGAGACCCAGTACTTC. Its translation is CASSPRGSGGSIQETQYF.

This clone was recorded once. The chain uses TRBV19 and TRBJ2-5; 9 bases line up with TRBD1. Germline lookup yields CDR1 LNHDA and CDR2 SQIVND (reference sequence). The ends lost 6 bases at V and 5 bases at J; junction bases unmatched: 7. CDR3 size: 14 residues. Written as DNA, the CDR3 is TGTGCCAGTAGGCGGACAGGGGCAGGGGAGACCCAGTACTTC. Its protein is CASRRTGAGETQYF.